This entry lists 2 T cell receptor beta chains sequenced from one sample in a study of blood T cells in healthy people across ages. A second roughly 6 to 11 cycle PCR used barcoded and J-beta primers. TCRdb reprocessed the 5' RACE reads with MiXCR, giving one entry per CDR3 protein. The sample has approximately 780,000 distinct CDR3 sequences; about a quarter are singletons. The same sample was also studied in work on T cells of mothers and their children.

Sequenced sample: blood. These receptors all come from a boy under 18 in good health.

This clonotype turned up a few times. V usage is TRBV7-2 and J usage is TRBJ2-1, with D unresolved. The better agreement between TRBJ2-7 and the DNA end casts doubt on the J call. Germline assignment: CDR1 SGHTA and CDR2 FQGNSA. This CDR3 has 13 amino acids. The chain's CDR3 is CASSLIMGYEQYF. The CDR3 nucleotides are TGTGCCAGCAGCTTAATCATGGGCTACGAGCAGTACTTC.

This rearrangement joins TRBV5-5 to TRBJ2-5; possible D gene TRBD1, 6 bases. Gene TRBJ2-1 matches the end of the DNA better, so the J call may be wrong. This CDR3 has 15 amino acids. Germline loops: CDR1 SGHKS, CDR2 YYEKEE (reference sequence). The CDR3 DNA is TGTGCCAGCAGCTTGGACAGGGTGGGATACAATGAGCAGTTCTTC. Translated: CASSLDRVGYNEQFF.